The entry below describes one T cell receptor beta chain. Its antigen is undetermined. This CDR3 comprises 15 residues. Trimming took 0 bases from V and 13 from J; bases not matched to a gene: 9. Germline CDR1 SGDLS, CDR2 YYNGEE. These data are taken from a study of cytomegalovirus exposure and HLA in healthy donors. Background on the study: An earlier analysis found some 100 million unique TCR beta sequences from approximately 170 million T cells. Study-wide findings and caveats: There was a cluster of highly shared sequence variants that was likely a sequencing artifact.

The PCR ran on 60 Vbeta and 13 Jbeta primers. The data were produced by immunoSEQ multiplex PCR, yet TCRdb's version contains in-frame clones alone and is incomplete. The sample lists roughly 180,000 clones; over 75% were seen once. Source material: PBMCs. This clonotype was sampled from a man aged 18 to 30 in good health and CMV-seropositive. The rearrangement uses TRBV9 and TRBJ2-1; 11 positions match TRBD2. CDR3 bases: TGTGCCAGCAGCGTAGCGCTAGCGGGGGGAGGGGGCCAGTTCTTC. Translating gives CASSVALAGGGGQFF.